This T cell receptor (beta chain) was recorded in a study of memory CD4+ T cells and cytomegalovirus serostatus. Overall study: Of the healthy Belgian adults, fewer than 10 were CMV seropositive and more than 20 seronegative. Points from the study as a whole: Suggested: most of the CMV-linked TCR signature lies in CD4+ memory cells. Repertoires predicted CMV serostatus with median bootstrapped AUC of about 0.96.

Points on this clone: Its antigen is undetermined.

Data came from immunoSEQ multiplex PCR; TCRdb stores just in-frame clones and leaves some out. The table lists 40,000 to 50,000 clones, just over 75% of them singletons, with less than 2.5% in the top ten. Germline lookup yields CDR1 MDHEN and CDR2 SYDVKM. The CDR3 contains 20 residues. V was cut by 11 bases and J by 1 base, with 32 bases left in between. Single viable CD3+CD4+CD8-CD45RO+ cells were sorted as the memory CD4+ T cells. The J gene is TRBJ2-2, the V gene TRBV28; D call uncertain. The sample taken for sequencing was memory CD4+ T cells from blood. The clonotype comes from an adult in good health and CMV-seronegative. This CDR3 reads CAGPETRPHSGSWNTGELFF. In nucleotides, the CDR3 is TGTGCCGGTCCCGAAACTCGGCCACACTCCGGGTCATGGAACACCGGGGAGCTGTTTTTT.